Listed below are T cell receptor beta chains from one sample, sequenced in a study of patients and donors after allogeneic stem cell transplantation. TCRdb reprocessed the RT-PCR reads via MiXCR and lists one record per CDR3 protein. This table holds some 880,000 distinct CDR3 sequences, around 17% found once. Sequencing was performed on blood, either unsorted or a sorted T cell fraction (not recorded which). These TCRs come from a human donor who was either an allogeneic HSCT recipient or a stem cell or donor lymphocyte infusion donor (not recorded which). It is not recorded whose cells these are; they may come from a transplant donor. Both conserved end residues are part of each CDR3. The D gene is left open where the match is weak. Clone size appears in some rows only: once, few, many, or a class for an expanded clone.

>NA|TRBJ1-5|few|TRBV6-1
TGTGCCAGCAGTCGCCAGGGAGGTACGGGCAATCAGCCCCAGCATTTT
CASSRQGGTGNQPQHF
>NA|TRBJ2-4|few|TRBV6-2/TRBV6-3
TGTGCCAGTGCATCCCTCGACAGGATAGCCAAAAACATTCAGTACTTC
CASASLDRIAKNIQYF
>NA|TRBJ2-4|many|TRBV20-1
TGCAGTGGGGCAGGGAGTAAAAACATTCAGTACTTC
CSGAGSKNIQYF
>NA|TRBJ1-1|few|TRBV5-6
TGTGCCAGCAGGCCGACAGCCAGCCTGAACACTGAAGCTTTCTTT
CASRPTASLNTEAFF
>TRBD1|TRBJ1-5|few|TRBV15
TGTGCCACCAGCAGAGATAGGGGGCCGGGATATAGCAATCAGCCCCAGCATTTT
CATSRDRGPGYSNQPQHF
>TRBD2|TRBJ2-1|NA|TRBV20-1
TGCAGTGCTTCTCGGCGGCGGGGGGGCCAAAATGAGCAGTTCTTC
CSASRRRGGQNEQFF
>TRBD1|TRBJ2-1|NA|TRBV11-2
TGTGCCAGCAGGTCCGGGACAGACTCTTGGGATGAGCAGTTCTTC
CASRSGTDSWDEQFF
>NA|TRBJ2-1|few|TRBV12-3/TRBV12-4
TGTGCCAGCAGTTTAAGCGGGCGCCGGGTGGATGAGCAGTTCTTC
CASSLSGRRVDEQFF
>TRBD2|TRBJ2-1|NA|TRBV5-1
TGCGCCAGCAGAACCCTCGGAAGCGGGAGAAGTGACAATGAGCAGTTCTTC
CASRTLGSGRSDNEQFF
>NA|TRBJ2-7|NA|TRBV6-2/TRBV6-3
TGTGCCAGCGGTCAGGGGTGGTACGAGCAGTACTTC
CASGQGWYEQYF
>NA|TRBJ2-3|NA|TRBV15
TGTGCCACCAGCTCCTACCCTCTGAGGGGCAGCACAGATACGCAGTATTTT
CATSSYPLRGSTDTQYF
>TRBD1|TRBJ2-7|few|TRBV6-1
TGTGCCAGCAGGCCCCAAAGGACAGGGCTGTACGAGCAGTACTTC
CASRPQRTGLYEQYF